This TCR beta chain was found in a study of vaccination and CD4 T cells after COVID-19 (dated by TCRdb to the early 2020s). The study in broad terms: Every convalescent patient had a positive nasal swab PCR test for SARS-CoV-2, with mild disease in roughly ten patients and severe disease in one. The convalescent cohort included six males and four females, with two Hispanic individuals, seven Caucasians, two Asians and one multiracial person. Each participant got two doses of either the Pfizer-BioNTech BNT162b2 vaccine (n=8) or the Moderna mRNA-1273 vaccine (n=2). Post-COVID blood samples from convalescent patients were collected a median of roughly 100 days after diagnosis, with a range of 35 to 161 days. Post-vaccine blood samples were taken a median of about 77 days after the second vaccine dose, with a range of roughly 13 to 250 days. The cultures were stimulated with overlapping spike peptide pools from SARS-CoV-2 and from the common cold coronaviruses HCoV-NL63, HCoV-OC43 and HCoV-229E. In control cultures, a CEFX viral epitope pool was used as positive control, an HIV-1 Nef peptide pool was used as negative control, or no peptide was added. The spike-specific CD4+ TCR repertoire was compared before and after mRNA vaccination in fewer than eleven COVID-19 convalescent patients and several infection-naive healthy vaccine recipients.

Summary of the overall study and its limitations: The median number of SARS-CoV-2-reactive clonotypes rose from 21 after infection to roughly 38 after vaccination, but the change was not significant. Of the vaccine-specific clones in convalescent patients, 304 of 307, or nearly all, reacted only to SARS-CoV-2 spike and did not cross-react with common cold coronaviruses. In convalescent patients, a median around 90% of post-vaccine SARS-CoV-2-reactive clones were detected only after vaccination, and vaccine-specific priming was suggested by this finding. The number of convalescent patients in the study was relatively small, and the study did not examine early timepoints following natural infection.

Receptor libraries were prepared by PCR. DNA from cultured CD4+ T cells was subjected to TCR sequencing with the Oncomine TCR Beta short-read assay at the Johns Hopkins FTIC core. Genomic DNA was extracted from the cultured CD4+ T cells with the QIAamp micro DNA kit. Oncomine TCR Beta libraries from cultured CD4+ T cells were pooled using unique dual indexes and sequenced on an Illumina iSeq 100. For the original study's pipeline: Non-productive sequences were removed, and CDR3s that did not start with C, did not end with F or W, or were shorter than 7 amino acids were discarded. The MANAFEST web application identified antigen-specific clonotypes by comparing peptide-stimulated wells against reference wells and other culture wells. An FDR below 0.05, an odds ratio above 5, and a productive frequency above 0.1% in at least two of three replicate wells were required for clones to be considered positive. Cross-reactive clonotypes were defined as significantly expanded in both SARS-CoV-2 spike wells and at least one common cold coronavirus spike condition. CDR3 homology was assessed with Levenshtein distances (stringdist) and unrooted phylogenetic trees (ape) in R version 3.6.1. Starting from the raw public reads, TCRdb applied fastp trimming at Q25, assembled clones with MiXCR and retained in-frame beta chains. Duplicate CDR3 protein sequences are folded into a single record with the most common DNA and genes. It is TCRdb's table, rather than the study itself, that gives the V and J calls and clone size. Present in this sample are more than 13,000 distinct CDR3 sequences, 30% of which were seen just once. Jointly, the top ten make up roughly 17% of the sample.

Notes on this clonotype: It lacks a known antigen. Qualities for individual bases were not recorded, and no much larger clone is one base off.

The treatment or condition label of this sample denotes: approximately nine-day PBMC culture with coronavirus spike peptide pools or control peptides (ViraFEST assay). To expand antigen-specific T cells with peptide pools and then pick out the expanded clonotypes through TCR sequencing, the study relied on the ViraFEST assay. The convalescent patients' positive SARS-CoV-2 PCR tests were from March to December 2020, which was before the Alpha, Beta and Delta variants emerged in the United States. PBMCs were cultured at two million per well in IMDM supplemented with approximately 5.4% human AB serum and around 9.5 IU/ml IL-2, with 9.5 to 10 ug/ml peptide pools added. Half of the culture medium was replaced with fresh IL-2-containing medium on days 3 and 7. After approximately eleven days of culture, CD4+ T cells were isolated by negative selection using the EasySep CD4+ T cell isolation kit. PBMCs were separated from whole blood using Ficoll-Paque Plus gradient centrifugation and then either used fresh or cryopreserved at -140C. Each culture condition was generally run in triplicate wells.

The sample taken for sequencing was cultured CD4+ T cells from blood. The sequence came from a human donor with COVID-19.

In nucleotide form, the sequence is TGTGCCAGCAGTTACTCGATTCTGAACACTGAAGCTTTCTTT. Its protein product is CASSYSILNTEAFF. Recombination linked TRBV6-5 to TRBJ1-1, with an unclear D gene assignment. Per the germline V gene, MNHEY is the CDR1 and SVGAGI is the CDR2. The CDR3 contains 14 residues, cysteine and phenylalanine counted. The only DNA kept is the CDR3, 42 bases in frame from the first base. V loses 0 bases of germline sequence and J loses 0 bases, and the interval between the two ends is 5 bases.